These 27 T cell receptor beta chains were all obtained from the same sample, sequenced in a study of molecular identifiers for immune sequencing clone quantification. One entry per CDR3 protein, called by TCRdb with MiXCR from the PCR reads. Altogether more than 550,000 distinct CDR3 sequences are present, 25% being singletons, with the ten largest covering about 0.8%. The material sequenced was naive CD8+ T cells from blood, with Jurkat cell RNA spiked in. Specified subset: FACS-sorted CD8+CD4-CCR7+CD45RA+ naive T cells. The receptor source for this set is a human donor in good health. Some libraries in this study had Jurkat cell RNA spiked in.

The J gene is TRBJ2-2, the V gene TRBV15, with D hard to call. V was pared by 1 base and J by 6 bases, with 12 bases between. This CDR3 region has 15 residues. Germline CDR1 LNHNV, CDR2 YYDKDF (reference sequence). The CDR3 loop is CATSRVFAEAGELFF. The DNA of the CDR3 is TGTGCCACCAGCAGAGTTTTTGCCGAGGCCGGGGAGCTGTTTTTT.

This clonotype has only a few counts. This chain connects TRBV10-3 to TRBJ2-3; TRBD1 matches 10 bases. After removal of 5 bases from V and 2 bases from J, the junction contained 13 bases not matched to a gene. The CDR3 totals 18 residues. Germline-derived CDR1 and CDR2 are ENHRY and SYGVKD. CDR3 bases: TGTGCCATCAGTTCCTGGGACAGGGGAAACTTTAACACAGATACGCAGTATTTT. Protein product: CAISSWDRGNFNTDTQYF.

This clonotype was detected ten times or more. The chain combines TRBV2 with TRBJ1-1; 8 positions match TRBD1. The CDR3 spans 15 residues. The V gene's germline CDR1 is SNHLY and CDR2 FYNNEI. After removal of 4 bases from V and 6 bases from J, the junction contained 10 bases not matched to a gene. CDR3 in DNA: TGTGCCAGCAGTGTGGACAGGGCGAGGACGGCTGAAGCTTTCTTT. This sequence encodes CASSVDRARTAEAFF. Looking up the rest from reference TRBV2 and TRBJ1-1 gives the full variable domain: EPEVTQTPSHQVTQMGQEVILRCVPISNHLYFYWYRQILGQKVEFLVSFYNNEISEKSEIFDDQFSVERPDGSNFTLKIRSTKLEDSAMYFCASSVDRARTAEAFFGQGTRLTVV.

This clonotype was picked up a small number of times. The rearrangement uses TRBV20-1 and TRBJ2-7; the D is unclear. Trimming took off 0 bases at V and 5 bases at J, with 26 bases between the two ends. The CDR3 is 18 residues long. CDR1 and CDR2 (germline): DFQATT, SNEGSKA (reference sequence). The CDR3 region is CSARDLWTAAYSIDEQYF. The CDR3 DNA follows: TGCAGTGCTAGAGATCTGTGGACGGCCGCCTATTCCATCGACGAGCAGTACTTC.

The rearrangement joins TRBV7-9 to TRBJ2-1; TRBD1 agrees at 12 bases. The V and J ends lost 6 bases and 6 bases, in that order; junction bases with no gene match: 6. CDR3 size: 15 residues. CDR1 and CDR2 from the germline V gene are SEHNR and FQNEAQ (reference sequence). The chain's CDR3 is CASRTPGQGANEQFF. Here the CDR3 DNA reads TGTGCCAGCAGAACTCCGGGACAGGGGGCCAATGAGCAGTTCTTC.

At least ten counts were recorded for this clonotype. CDR3 nucleotides: TGTGCCAGCAGCTTGTATGGGGTTTCAATACACTCTGGGGCCAACGTCCTGACTTTC. As protein: CASSLYGVSIHSGANVLTF. The chain links TRBV5-4 to TRBJ2-6; D is ambiguous. The CDR3 consists of 19 residues. Germline CDR1 is SGHNT and CDR2 is YYREEE (reference sequence). Between the trimmed V and J ends, which lost 1 base and 0 bases, there was a span of 17 bases.

The sample holds a few counts of this clonotype. This chain uses TRBV5-1 with TRBJ2-1; D call uncertain. Trimming took 8 bases from V and 8 from J, leaving 14 bases between them. The CDR3 is made up of 12 amino acids. Germline V gives CDR1 SGHRS, CDR2 YFSETQ. This chain's CDR3 is CASYSQKYEQFF. The CDR3 DNA reads TGCGCCAGTTACTCCCAGAAGTATGAGCAGTTCTTC.

This clonotype was counted many times. V gene TRBV4-3 combines with J gene TRBJ2-7; the D gene could be TRBD1 or TRBD2 (7 bases each). The CDR3 extends over 16 amino acids. The germline V and J ends were trimmed by 0 bases and 5 bases, with 17 bases remaining between them. Germline V gene sequence: CDR1 LGHNA, CDR2 YSLEER. The CDR3 reads CASSQDSRGGGDEQYF. The DNA of the CDR3 is TGCGCCAGCAGCCAAGACTCCAGGGGAGGGGGCGACGAGCAGTACTTC.

The chain uses TRBV9 and TRBJ2-7; D remains ambiguous. V shed 0 bases and J shed 1 base, with 11 bases lying between them. Germline V CDR1 and CDR2: SGDLS, YYNGEE. The CDR3 is 15 amino acids. CDR3 nucleotides: TGTGCCAGCAGCGTAGGGTTTGGCACTTCCTACGAGCAGTACTTC. Its protein product is CASSVGFGTSYEQYF.

The J gene is TRBJ1-6, the V gene TRBV28, with D maybe TRBD1 (5 bases). Per the germline V gene, CDR1 is MDHEN and CDR2 is SYDVKM. V lost 10 bases to trimming and J lost 3 bases, with 19 bases between them. The length of the CDR3 is 16 residues. This CDR3 is CATLEPGLLYNSPLHF. Here the CDR3 DNA reads TGTGCCACTTTGGAACCGGGACTCCTCTATAATTCACCCCTCCACTTT.

V is TRBV28 and J is TRBJ1-1; weak D call: TRBD1 (5 bases). The CDR3 is made up of 14 amino acids. Germline V gene data show CDR1 as MDHEN and CDR2 as SYDVKM. The germline V and J ends were trimmed by 6 bases and 1 base, with 12 bases remaining between them. The CDR3 loop is CASRIGTPNTEAFF. As DNA, the CDR3 is TGTGCCAGCAGAATAGGGACTCCGAACACTGAAGCTTTCTTT. The full variable domain, rest sourced from reference TRBV28 and TRBJ1-1, is DVKVTQSSRYLVKRTGEKVFLECVQDMDHENMFWYRQDPGLGLRLIYFSYDVKMKEKGDIPEGYSVSREKKERFSLILESASTNQTSMYLCASRIGTPNTEAFFGQGTRLTVV.

This clonotype was observed many times. The chain links TRBV27 to TRBJ2-6, with TRBD2 matching over 7 bases. Germline V gene data show CDR1 as MNHEY and CDR2 as SMNVEV (reference sequence). This CDR3 is 16 amino acids long. The V and J ends lost 2 bases and 0 bases, in that order; junction bases with no gene match: 1. The CDR3 DNA follows: TGTGCCAGCAGTTTAGCGGGAGCCTCTGGGGCCAACGTCCTGACTTTC. Encoded protein: CASSLAGASGANVLTF.

This sequence joins TRBV2 and TRBJ2-1, with D tentatively TRBD2 (5 bases). With 2 bases removed from V and 2 bases from J, the gap between germline ends came to 10 bases. Germline V gene data show CDR1 as SNHLY and CDR2 as FYNNEI. CDR3 length equals 15 residues. The CDR3 nucleotides are TGTGCCAGCAGTGAATGGCGGGCAGCCTACAATGAGCAGTTCTTC. Its translation: CASSEWRAAYNEQFF.

This chain joins TRBV2 and TRBJ2-1; 9 bases map to TRBD2. CDR1 is SNHLY and CDR2 is FYNNEI in the germline V gene. The V gene end was trimmed by 2 bases and the J gene end by 5 bases; junction bases not matched to a gene: 1. This CDR3 is built from 14 residues. The CDR3 here is CASSEPSGNNEQFF. The CDR3 nucleotides read TGTGCCAGCAGTGAACCTAGCGGGAACAATGAGCAGTTCTTC.

This clonotype was found many times. The rearrangement links TRBV20-1 to TRBJ2-7; TRBD2 matches 8 bases. CDR1 is DFQATT and CDR2 is SNEGSKA in the germline V gene (reference sequence). The CDR3 is 14 amino acids. Unmatched junction bases numbered 12, after V lost 6 bases and J lost 5 bases. CDR3 in amino acids: CSALGGALRDEQYF. The CDR3 nucleotides are TGCAGTGCCCTCGGGGGGGCCTTGCGGGACGAGCAGTACTTC.

This clonotype was observed at least ten times. The chain is built from TRBV28 and TRBJ2-5, with D perhaps given as TRBD1 or TRBD2 (5 bases each). V lost 6 bases, J lost 3 bases, and 14 bases lay in between. Germline V gene data show CDR1 as MDHEN and CDR2 as SYDVKM. This CDR3 has 14 amino acids. CDR3 DNA: TGTGCCAGCAGCTCCGGGACGGATGAAGAGACCCAGTACTTC. It encodes CASSSGTDEETQYF.

This clonotype was observed a handful of times. The chain employs TRBV2 and TRBJ2-7; D remains unclear. V was pared by 4 bases and J by 3 bases, with 16 bases between. The CDR3 consists of 15 residues. CDR1 and CDR2 from the germline V gene are SNHLY and FYNNEI. CDR3 coding DNA: TGTGCCAGCAGTGCCTTCAGGAGCGAGTACTACGAGCAGTACTTC. As protein: CASSAFRSEYYEQYF. Based on the CDR3 plus reference TRBV2 and TRBJ2-7, the full variable domain is EPEVTQTPSHQVTQMGQEVILRCVPISNHLYFYWYRQILGQKVEFLVSFYNNEISEKSEIFDDQFSVERPDGSNFTLKIRSTKLEDSAMYFCASSAFRSEYYEQYFGPGTRLTVT.

This clonotype was detected many times. The chain recombines TRBV4-1 with TRBJ1-2; 7 bases map to TRBD1. Trimming removed 1 base from V and 5 bases from J; junction bases left unmatched: 7. CDR1 is MGHRA, CDR2 YSYEKL, per germline. The CDR3 is 15 residues long. The CDR3 loop reads CASSQVEGGEYGYTF. Written as DNA, the CDR3 is TGCGCCAGCAGCCAAGTTGAAGGGGGCGAGTATGGCTACACCTTC.

This clonotype was recorded only once. A much bigger clone sits one base away, suggesting this may be a read error. The chain recombines TRBV7-6 with TRBJ2-7, with 7 positions matching TRBD1. The CDR3 spans 15 residues. Germline assignment: CDR1 SGHVS and CDR2 FNYEAQ. CDR3: CASGLSLGGPYEQYF. CDR3 in DNA: TGTGCCAGCGGCTTATCCCTAGGGGGCCCGTACGAGCAGTACTTC. The full variable domain, rest sourced from reference TRBV7-6 and TRBJ2-7, is GAGVSQSPRYKVTKRGQDVALRCDPISGHVSLYWYRQALGQGPEFLTYFNYEAQQDKSGLPNDRFSAERPEGSISTLTIQRTEQRDSAMYRCASGLSLGGPYEQYFGPGTRLTVT.

This clonotype has ten or more counts. V is TRBV4-3 and J is TRBJ2-3; D unclear. V was shortened by 4 bases and J by 0 bases, with 5 bases between the two germline ends. CDR3 size: 13 residues. Germline CDR1 reads LGHNA; CDR2 reads YSLEER. The chain's CDR3 is CASSPFSTDTQYF. As DNA, the CDR3 is TGCGCCAGCAGCCCTTTCAGCACAGATACGCAGTATTTT.

The chain joins TRBV7-2 to TRBJ1-4, with D tentatively TRBD1 (5 bases). The CDR3 extends over 16 amino acids. V was trimmed by 5 bases and J by 0 bases, leaving 13 bases between them. In germline, CDR1 is SGHTA, CDR2 FQGNSA. The DNA of the CDR3 is TGTGCCAGCAGCGTCGCTGGGGCTGCAACTAATGAAAAACTGTTTTTT. It translates to CASSVAGAATNEKLFF.

In its sample, this clonotype was seen a few times. The CDR3, as DNA: TGTGCCAGCAGGGGTGGAGGCACAGATACGCAGTATTTT. It translates to CASRGGGTDTQYF. V gene TRBV7-3 combines with J gene TRBJ2-3, with D uncertain. Germline V gives CDR1 SGHTA, CDR2 FQGTGA. Trimming left V 6 bases short and J 1 base short, with 8 bases between. The CDR3 is 13 residues long.

This clonotype turned up a few times. V and J are TRBV7-6 and TRBJ2-7; D remains ambiguous. CDR1 SGHVS and CDR2 FNYEAQ come from the germline V gene. Trimming removed 4 bases from V and 2 bases from J, with 18 bases in between. This CDR3 has 16 amino acids. The CDR3 DNA reads TGTGCCAGCAGCTCAACCTGGGCGGAAGCGCCCTACGAGCAGTACTTC. Amino acids: CASSSTWAEAPYEQYF.

The sample holds many counts of this clonotype. The chain is built from TRBV12-3 or TRBV12-4 and TRBJ1-1; no reliable D call. V lost 2 bases, J lost 5 bases, and 6 bases lay in between. There are 12 residues in the CDR3. Written as DNA, the CDR3 is TGTGCCAGCAGTTTATGGGAGACTGAAGCTTTCTTT. Translating gives CASSLWETEAFF.

Note on this clonotype: A junction end diverges from the germline sequence, so it may reflect a read error. The chain couples TRBV19 to TRBJ2-2, with a tentative D call TRBD2 (5 bases). The CDR3 has 13 residues. Germline V gene lookup returns CDR1 LNHDA and CDR2 SQIVND (reference sequence). As DNA, the CDR3 is TGTGCCCGTAGTGGCCCGGGATCCGGGGAGCTGTTTTTT. This codes for CARSGPGSGELFF.

The chain recombines TRBV6-7 with TRBJ1-6; D is unclear. TRBV6-7 is flagged as an ORF with uncertain function. The CDR3 loop spans 12 amino acids. V was cut by 10 bases and J by 9 bases, with 13 bases left in between. CDR3 sequence reads: CAIRKECSPLHF. The CDR3, as DNA: TGTGCCATCAGAAAGGAATGTTCACCCCTCCACTTT.

This clonotype was seen only a few times. This sequence joins TRBV6-2 or TRBV6-3 and TRBJ2-1; TRBD1 matches 7 bases. Germline V gene sequence: CDR1 MNHEY, CDR2 SVGEGT. V was pared by 6 bases and J by 3 bases, with 11 bases of the junction left unmatched. The CDR3 has 16 amino acids. The CDR3 sequence: CASSKTGTFNYNEQFF. For the CDR3, the DNA is TGTGCCAGCAGCAAGACAGGGACGTTTAACTACAATGAGCAGTTCTTC.